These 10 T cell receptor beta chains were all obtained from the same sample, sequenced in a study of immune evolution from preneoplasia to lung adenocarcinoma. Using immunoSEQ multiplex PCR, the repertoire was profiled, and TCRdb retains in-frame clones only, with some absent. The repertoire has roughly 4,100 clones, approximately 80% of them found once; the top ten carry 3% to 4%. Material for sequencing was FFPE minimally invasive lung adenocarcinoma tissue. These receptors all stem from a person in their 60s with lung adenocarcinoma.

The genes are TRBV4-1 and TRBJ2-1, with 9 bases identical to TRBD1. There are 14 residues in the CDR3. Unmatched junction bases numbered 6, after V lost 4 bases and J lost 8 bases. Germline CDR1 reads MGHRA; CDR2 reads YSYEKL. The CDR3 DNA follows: TGCGCCAGCAGCCTAGACAGGGGGAGCGATGAGCAGTTCTTC. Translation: CASSLDRGSDEQFF.

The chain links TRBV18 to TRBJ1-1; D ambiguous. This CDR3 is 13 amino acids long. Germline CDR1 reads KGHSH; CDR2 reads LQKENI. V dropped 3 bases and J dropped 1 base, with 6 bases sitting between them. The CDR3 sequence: CASSPAANTEAFF. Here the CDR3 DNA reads TGTGCCAGCTCACCCGCAGCGAACACTGAAGCTTTCTTT.

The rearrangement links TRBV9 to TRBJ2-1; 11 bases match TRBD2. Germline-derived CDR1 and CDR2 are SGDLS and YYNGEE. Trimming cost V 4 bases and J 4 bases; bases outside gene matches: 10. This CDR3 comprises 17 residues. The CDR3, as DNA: TGTGCCAGCAGCCCTTCCCACGGGACTAGCGGATACAATGAGCAGTTCTTC. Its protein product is CASSPSHGTSGYNEQFF.

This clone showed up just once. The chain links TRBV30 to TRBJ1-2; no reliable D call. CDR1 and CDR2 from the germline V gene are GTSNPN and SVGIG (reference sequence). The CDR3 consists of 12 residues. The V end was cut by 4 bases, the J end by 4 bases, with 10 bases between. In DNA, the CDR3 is TGTGCCTGGATTCAGACAACCTATGGCTACACCTTC. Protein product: CAWIQTTYGYTF. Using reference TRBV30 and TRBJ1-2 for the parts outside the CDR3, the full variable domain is SQTIHQWPATLVQPVGSPLSLECTVEGTSNPNLYWYRQAAGRGLQLLFYSVGIGQISSEVPQNLSASRPQDRQFILSSKKLLLSDSGFYLCAWIQTTYGYTFGSGTRLTVV.

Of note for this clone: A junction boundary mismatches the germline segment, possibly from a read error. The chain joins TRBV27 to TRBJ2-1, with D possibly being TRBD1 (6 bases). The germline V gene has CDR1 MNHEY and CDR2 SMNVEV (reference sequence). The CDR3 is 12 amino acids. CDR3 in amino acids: CASTQNYRDWVF. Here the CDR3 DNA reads TGTGCCAGCACTCAGAACTACAGGGATTGGGTCTTC.

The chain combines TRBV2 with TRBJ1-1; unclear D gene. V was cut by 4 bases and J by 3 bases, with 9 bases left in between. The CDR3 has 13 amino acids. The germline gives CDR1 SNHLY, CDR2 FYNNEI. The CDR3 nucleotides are TGTGCCAGCAGTGGGGAGTTGGACACTGAAGCTTTCTTT. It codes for CASSGELDTEAFF.

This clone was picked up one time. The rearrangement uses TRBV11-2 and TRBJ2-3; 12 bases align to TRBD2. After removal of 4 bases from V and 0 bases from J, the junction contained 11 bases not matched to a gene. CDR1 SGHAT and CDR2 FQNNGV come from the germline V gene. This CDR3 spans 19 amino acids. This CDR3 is CASSYRTSGMGVSTDTQYF. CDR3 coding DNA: TGTGCCAGCAGCTACAGGACTAGCGGGATGGGGGTTAGCACAGATACGCAGTATTTT.

The CDR3 coding sequence is TGCAGCGTTGCACAGGGGGCGCAAAATACGCAGTATTTT. It yields the protein CSVAQGAQNTQYF. The V call is TRBV29-1, the J call TRBJ2-3; 9 nucleotides agree with TRBD1. Germline V lookup: CDR1 SQVTM, CDR2 ANQGSEA. The CDR3 extends over 13 amino acids. After removal of 4 bases from V and 7 bases from J, the junction contained 6 bases not matched to a gene.

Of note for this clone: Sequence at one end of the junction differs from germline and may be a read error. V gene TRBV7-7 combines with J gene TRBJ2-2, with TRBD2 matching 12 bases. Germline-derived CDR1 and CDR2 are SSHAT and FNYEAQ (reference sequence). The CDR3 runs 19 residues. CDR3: CASSLAPPLAGGGGGELFF. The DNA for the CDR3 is TGTGCTAGCAGCTTAGCGCCGCCACTAGCGGGAGGCGGTGGCGGGGAGCTGTTTTTT.

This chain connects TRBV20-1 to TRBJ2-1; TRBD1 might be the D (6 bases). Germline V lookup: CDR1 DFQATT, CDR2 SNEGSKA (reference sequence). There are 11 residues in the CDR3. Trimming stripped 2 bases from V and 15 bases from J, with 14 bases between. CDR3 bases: TGCAGTGCTAGACCCGACAGGAGTTTGTTCTTC. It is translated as CSARPDRSLFF.